The 28 T cell receptor beta chains listed next were all sequenced from one sample in a study of CD8+ T cells in alopecia areata. After isolation, RNA underwent reverse transcription to generate cDNA as the sequencing template. Assay: immunoSEQ multiplex PCR; the TCRdb copy retains only in-frame clones and omits some. The sample includes 100,000 to 150,000 clones, over 55% seen only once; the top ten take more than 5.5%. The treatment is: oral pan-JAK inhibitor, 5-10 mg twice daily. Sequencing was performed on CD4+ T cells sorted from blood, taken at week 4, from a patient treated with tofacitinib. The receptors derive from a human donor with alopecia areata.

The CDR3 sequence is CASSDRGANTGELFF. CDR3 in DNA: TGTGCCAGCAGCGACCGCGGGGCCAACACCGGGGAGCTGTTTTTT. This rearrangement joins TRBV7-9 to TRBJ2-2, with D possibly matching TRBD2 (6 bases). The germline CDR1 and CDR2 sequences are SEHNR and FQNEAQ (reference sequence). The CDR3 has 15 residues. V lost 5 bases, J lost 2 bases, and 12 bases lay in between.

This clone was recorded a few times. CDR3 coding DNA: TGTGCCAGCAGTTGGGTAAGGAATCAGCCCCAGCATTTT. Amino acid sequence: CASSWVRNQPQHF. The rearrangement joins TRBV27 to TRBJ1-5; the D is unclear. Trimming pared 4 bases from V and 4 bases from J, leaving 8 bases between. Germline CDR1 and CDR2: MNHEY and SMNVEV (reference sequence). The CDR3 has 13 amino acids.

This clone was observed a handful of times. The chain recombines TRBV30 with TRBJ1-4; TRBD1 matches at 7 bases. The CDR3 sequence is 15 residues long. CDR1 and CDR2 from the germline V gene are GTSNPN and SVGIG (reference sequence). The ends lost 0 bases at V and 5 bases at J; junction bases unmatched: 6. Here the CDR3 reads CAWSVSDRVNEKLFF. Here the CDR3 DNA reads TGTGCCTGGAGTGTCTCCGACAGGGTAAATGAAAAACTGTTTTTT.

Only a few counts were recorded for this clone. The rearrangement links TRBV29-1 to TRBJ1-1; tentatively, D is TRBD1 (5 bases). Germline V gene lookup returns CDR1 SQVTM and CDR2 ANQGSEA. The V end lost 7 bases, the J end lost 1 base, and 22 bases lay between the germline ends. The CDR3 runs 16 residues. CDR3 bases: TGCAGCGCTGTCAGGGCTTGGATGGGTGGGAACACTGAAGCTTTCTTT. Its protein product is CSAVRAWMGGNTEAFF.

The chain has TRBV29-1 and TRBJ2-5; D might be TRBD1 (5 bases). V was cut by 4 bases and J by 5 bases, with 14 bases left in between. The CDR3 spans 13 residues. Germline V gives CDR1 SQVTM, CDR2 ANQGSEA. The CDR3 region is CSVVRPGPETQYF. The CDR3 coding sequence is TGCAGCGTTGTTCGTCCAGGGCCGGAGACCCAGTACTTC. The full variable domain, completed using reference TRBV29-1 and TRBJ2-5, is SAVISQKPSRDICQRGTSLTIQCQVDSQVTMMFWYRQQPGQSLTLIATANQGSEATYESGFVIDKFPISRPNLTFSTLTVSNMSPEDSSIYLCSVVRPGPETQYFGPGTRLLVL.

The chain joins TRBV29-1 to TRBJ1-2; D is unresolved. V lost 4 bases and J 8 bases, leaving 14 bases between the germline ends. The CDR3 extends over 12 amino acids. The germline V gene has CDR1 SQVTM and CDR2 ANQGSEA. CDR3 loop: CSVVITRGGYTF. In DNA form, the CDR3 reads TGCAGCGTTGTAATAACTCGAGGGGGCTACACCTTC.

This chain uses TRBV11-2 with TRBJ2-1, with 9 positions matching TRBD2. V shed 5 bases, J shed 7 bases, and the junction held 3 bases outside the gene matches. The CDR3 runs to 13 residues. Germline values: CDR1 SGHAT, CDR2 FQNNGV. CDR3 coding DNA: TGTGCCAGCAGCGGCGGACTAGCGAATGAGCAGTTCTTC. The encoded protein is CASSGGLANEQFF.

The rearrangement joins TRBV5-1 to TRBJ2-5, with 7 bases fitting TRBD2. The junction had 6 bases not matched to a gene; V was cut back by 2 bases and J by 2 bases. The CDR3 contains 15 residues. The germline V gene encodes CDR1 SGHRS and CDR2 YFSETQ. CDR3 bases: TGCGCCAGCAGCTTACAAGTGGGGGGGCAAGAGACCCAGTACTTC. Translating gives CASSLQVGGQETQYF.

This clone was picked up a small number of times. V usage is TRBV29-1 and J usage is TRBJ2-1, with 7 positions matching TRBD1. The CDR3 loop spans 13 amino acids. Trimming at V came to 7 bases and at J to 6 bases, leaving 9 bases not matched to a gene. Germline V gene sequence: CDR1 SQVTM, CDR2 ANQGSEA. Here the CDR3 DNA reads TGCAGCGCCAGAGGCCGGGACAGCAATGAGCAGTTCTTC. Protein: CSARGRDSNEQFF.

J is TRBJ2-7 and V is TRBV6-5, with D perhaps TRBD1 (5 bases). Trimming left V 7 bases short and J 2 bases short, with 18 bases between. Germline CDR1 MNHEY, CDR2 SVGAGI. The CDR3 loop spans 15 amino acids. CDR3 region: CASKPDRSQAYEQYF. The CDR3 DNA is TGTGCCAGCAAGCCCGACAGAAGTCAGGCCTACGAGCAGTACTTC.

This clone was detected only a few times. V is TRBV7-3 and J is TRBJ2-3; 8 nucleotides align to TRBD2. V lost 4 bases and J lost 1; bases outside the gene matches: 7. CDR3 length: 16 residues. Germline CDR1 is SGHTA and CDR2 is FQGTGA. The CDR3 region has the DNA TGTGCCAGCAGCTCCCACGCCGGGGGGGGCACAGATACGCAGTATTTT. The encoded protein is CASSSHAGGGTDTQYF.

The rearrangement uses TRBV7-2 and TRBJ2-5; maybe TRBD1 (5 bases). V lost 2 bases, J lost 5 bases, and 6 bases lay in between. Germline assignment: CDR1 SGHTA and CDR2 FQGNSA. CDR3 length equals 12 residues. The CDR3 region has the DNA TGTGCCAGCAGCTTACCAGGGGAGACCCAGTACTTC. Residues: CASSLPGETQYF.

As regards this clone: An end of the junction does not agree with germline; a read error may underlie this. This chain uses TRBV5-1 with TRBJ2-7; D is ambiguous. The CDR3 totals 15 residues. The germline V gene has CDR1 SGHRS and CDR2 YFSETQ. The DNA for the CDR3 is TGTGCCAGCAGCGTCGACATGACCTACTCCTACGAGCAGTACTTC. This gives the protein CASSVDMTYSYEQYF.

The chain couples TRBV2 to TRBJ1-4; D is ambiguous. The CDR3 contains 13 residues. The V end was cut by 6 bases, the J end by 7 bases, with 12 bases between. Germline V gene lookup returns CDR1 SNHLY and CDR2 FYNNEI. CDR3 nucleotide sequence: TGTGCCAGCAGATTTACTGGAAGTGAAAAACTGTTTTTT. Translated, it gives CASRFTGSEKLFF.

The genes are TRBV5-4 and TRBJ2-3; D is unclear. Deletions cut 4 bases from V and 3 bases from J, with 6 bases between. Germline values: CDR1 SGHNT, CDR2 YYREEE (reference sequence). CDR3 size: 12 residues. CDR3 bases: TGTGCCAGCAGCCTTGATACAGATACGCAGTATTTT. Translation gives CASSLDTDTQYF.

V and J are TRBV5-6 and TRBJ2-5, with 9 positions matching TRBD1. CDR3 length: 16 residues. The ends lost 0 bases at V and 5 bases at J; junction bases unmatched: 8. The V gene's germline CDR1 is SGHDT and CDR2 YYEEEE. CDR3 sequence: CASSLAGQGRWETQYF. CDR3 sequence (DNA): TGTGCCAGCAGCTTGGCTGGACAGGGGAGGTGGGAGACCCAGTACTTC.

The V and J genes are TRBV11-2 and TRBJ2-3; no reliable D call. Germline-derived CDR1 and CDR2 are SGHAT and FQNNGV. Deletions cut 4 bases from V and 1 base from J, with 3 bases between. The CDR3 is 12 amino acids. The CDR3 reads CASSSRTDTQYF. Written as DNA, the CDR3 is TGTGCCAGCAGCTCCCGCACAGATACGCAGTATTTT.

This chain uses TRBV27 with TRBJ2-7; 7 bases are a match to TRBD2. Germline-derived CDR1 and CDR2 are MNHEY and SMNVEV (reference sequence). The CDR3 has 15 residues. V trimming: 3 bases; J trimming: 4 bases; junction bases outside the gene matches: 9. In DNA form, the CDR3 reads TGTGCCAGCAGTTTGGGGTGGGAGGGATGGTACGAGCAGTACTTC. It specifies CASSLGWEGWYEQYF.

The chain links TRBV5-1 to TRBJ2-1, with D tentatively TRBD2 (6 bases). Germline CDR1 reads SGHRS; CDR2 reads YFSETQ. V shed 4 bases and J shed 10 bases, with 18 bases lying between them. This CDR3 comprises 14 residues. Written as DNA, the CDR3 is TGCGCCAGCAGCACGGAGGGTTCGGGGCGAGAGCAGTTCTTC. This translates into CASSTEGSGREQFF. Complete variable domain (other parts from reference TRBV5-1 and TRBJ2-1): KAGVTQTPRYLIKTRGQQVTLSCSPISGHRSVSWYQQTPGQGLQFLFEYFSETQRNKGNFPGRFSGRQFSNSRSEMNVSTLELGDSALYLCASSTEGSGREQFFGPGTRLTVL.

The CDR3 DNA reads TGTGCCTGGAGTGCAGGGGTTAACTATGGCTACACCTTC. The encoded protein is CAWSAGVNYGYTF. The chain joins TRBV30 to TRBJ1-2; the D gene is possibly TRBD1 (6 bases). The CDR3 is 13 residues long. V lost 1 base to trimming and J lost 1 base, with 7 bases between them. Germline CDR1 is GTSNPN and CDR2 is SVGIG (reference sequence).

This sequence joins TRBV7-9 and TRBJ2-1; 15 positions match TRBD2. V was clipped by 8 bases and J by 8 bases; unmatched bases: 16. Germline V lookup: CDR1 SEHNR, CDR2 FQNEAQ (reference sequence). The CDR3 is 18 amino acids. The CDR3 loop reads CASGSSPGTSGGRDEQFF. CDR3 in DNA: TGTGCCAGCGGCTCTTCGCCCGGGACTAGCGGGGGGAGAGATGAGCAGTTCTTC.

The rearrangement uses TRBV18 and TRBJ1-5; 7 bases match TRBD1. Germline-derived CDR1 and CDR2 are KGHSH and LQKENI. There are 15 residues in the CDR3. Losses at the gene ends were 6 bases for V and 3 bases for J; bases not matched to a gene: 8. In nucleotides, the CDR3 is TGTGCCAGCTCGAACCTACAGGGGCCCAATCAGCCCCAGCATTTT. It codes for CASSNLQGPNQPQHF. Combining the CDR3 with reference TRBV18 and TRBJ1-5 gives the whole variable domain NAGVMQNPRHLVRRRGQEARLRCSPMKGHSHVYWYRQLPEEGLKFMVYLQKENIIDESGMPKERFSAEFPKEGPSILRIQQVVRGDSAAYFCASSNLQGPNQPQHFGDGTRLSIL.

The genes are TRBV9 and TRBJ2-2; 7 bases align to TRBD1. The CDR3 runs 17 residues. V shed 0 bases and J 0 bases; nucleotides not matched to a gene: 5. CDR1 is SGDLS and CDR2 is YYNGEE in the germline V gene. The CDR3 DNA sequence: TGTGCCAGCAGCGTAGACCCCGGGACAGCGAACACCGGGGAGCTGTTTTTT. Protein: CASSVDPGTANTGELFF.

The chain is built from TRBV10-3 and TRBJ2-5; D is unclear. V lost 3 bases and J 1 base, leaving 6 bases between the germline ends. Germline V gene data show CDR1 as ENHRY and CDR2 as SYGVKD. The CDR3 is 13 residues long. The CDR3 is CAISENVQETQYF. CDR3 DNA sequence: TGTGCCATCAGTGAAAACGTCCAAGAGACCCAGTACTTC.

This clone was detected only once. The chain links TRBV25-1 to TRBJ1-4; D is undetermined. V gave up 3 bases and J gave up 7 bases, with 18 bases separating them. From germline, CDR1 is MGHDK and CDR2 SYGVNS. The CDR3 has 16 amino acids. The CDR3 spells CASSDFPGTAIEKLFF. In DNA, the CDR3 is TGTGCCAGCAGTGACTTCCCGGGAACAGCTATTGAAAAACTGTTTTTT.

V usage is TRBV5-6 and J usage is TRBJ1-2; D call uncertain. Germline V gives CDR1 SGHDT, CDR2 YYEEEE. Trimming pared 0 bases from V and 7 bases from J, leaving 13 bases between. CDR3 length: 14 amino acids. The CDR3 sequence: CASSLGSDGVGYTF. The CDR3 coding sequence is TGTGCCAGCAGCTTGGGGTCGGACGGGGTTGGCTACACCTTC.

The chain joins TRBV2 to TRBJ1-5; the D is unclear. This CDR3 spans 15 amino acids. The germline CDR1 and CDR2 sequences are SNHLY and FYNNEI. With 4 bases removed from V and 1 base from J, the gap between germline ends came to 11 bases. CDR3 residues: CASSAAMGSNQPQHF. As DNA, the CDR3 is TGTGCCAGCAGTGCCGCCATGGGGAGCAATCAGCCCCAGCATTTT.

The V and J genes are TRBV9 and TRBJ1-2; 9 bases align to TRBD1. CDR3 length: 14 amino acids. V shed 2 bases, J shed 8 bases, and the junction held 7 bases outside the gene matches. The germline V gene has CDR1 SGDLS and CDR2 YYNGEE. The CDR3 DNA reads as TGTGCCAGCAGCGTTGGGACAGGGCATAGCGGCTACACCTTC. Translation: CASSVGTGHSGYTF.